A single sample gave rise to the 6 T cell receptor beta chains below, sequenced in a study of blood T cells in healthy people across ages. A sample-barcoded 5' primer and a J-beta primer mix were used in a second PCR of roughly 7 to 11 cycles. TCRdb itself ran the 5' RACE reads through MiXCR, one entry per CDR3 protein. The repertoire includes about 730,000 distinct CDR3 sequences, 35% to 45% of them detected once, and 20% to 25% sits in the top ten. The sequencing input was blood. These receptors originate from a woman aged 60-75 years in good health.

J is TRBJ2-6 and V is TRBV11-1; 7 positions match TRBD1. The V gene end was trimmed by 0 bases and the J gene end by 0 bases; junction bases not matched to a gene: 17. Germline loops: CDR1 SGHAT, CDR2 FQDESV (reference sequence). This CDR3 comprises 22 residues. CDR3 sequence reads: CASSLAIGATGQTVSGANVLTF. The CDR3 nucleotides are TGTGCCAGCAGCTTAGCCATTGGGGCAACGGGACAGACAGTCTCTGGGGCCAACGTCCTGACTTTC.

J is TRBJ1-1 and V is TRBV14; 7 positions agree with TRBD1. This CDR3 region has 14 residues. V lost 2 bases and J lost 4; bases outside the gene matches: 4. CDR1 and CDR2 (germline): SGHDN, FVKESK. CDR3 DNA sequence: TGTGCCAGCAGCCAATTAACAGGGGTCACTGAAGCTTTCTTT. It yields the protein CASSQLTGVTEAFF.

The chain couples TRBV6-2 or TRBV6-3 to TRBJ2-6, with a weak D call TRBD1 (5 bases). The ends were cut back, 3 bases at V and 3 bases at J, with 9 bases in the middle. The germline V gene encodes CDR1 MNHEY and CDR2 SVGEGT. The CDR3 spans 15 residues. CDR3 sequence: CASSYWGHGANVLTF. CDR3 nucleotides: TGTGCCAGCAGTTATTGGGGCCATGGGGCCAACGTCCTGACTTTC.

The chain carries TRBV5-6 and TRBJ2-2; D gene uncertain. This CDR3 has 15 residues. Germline V gives CDR1 SGHDT, CDR2 YYEEEE. Trimming removed 0 bases from V and 0 bases from J, with 6 bases in between. The CDR3 region has the DNA TGTGCCAGCAGCTTGGATCGGACGAACACCGGGGAGCTGTTTTTT. Its translation: CASSLDRTNTGELFF.

The rearrangement links TRBV12-3 or TRBV12-4 to TRBJ2-4; the D gene is possibly TRBD1 (7 bases). The V and J ends lost 6 bases and 1 base respectively, with 16 bases between them. The length of the CDR3 is 16 residues. CDR3 sequence reads: CASSPGGMMAKNIQYF. The CDR3 bases are TGTGCCAGCAGCCCAGGGGGGATGATGGCCAAAAACATTCAGTACTTC.

V gene TRBV20-1 combines with J gene TRBJ2-3; D uncertain. The germline V and J ends were trimmed by 5 bases and 2 bases, with 8 bases remaining between them. This CDR3 contains 12 residues. Per germline, CDR1 DFQATT and CDR2 SNEGSKA (reference sequence). The CDR3 DNA is TGCAGTGCTGTACCCAACACAGATACGCAGTATTTT. It codes for CSAVPNTDTQYF.